A single T cell receptor (beta chain) is shown here with its context. Antigen unknown. This record comes from a study of cytomegalovirus exposure and HLA in healthy donors. Primers: 60 Vbeta forward and 13 Jbeta reverse. Assay used: immunoSEQ multiplex PCR; TCRdb lists only in-frame clones, some missing. The sample records some 150,000 clones, roughly 79% being singletons. Study conclusions and caveats: Relative to the approximately 670-donor mean, N-insertions were reportedly fewer in an Asian-associated ancestry cluster in a later analysis. As a later analysis showed, several of the most significant clusters appeared to be linked to common viral pathogens. Overall, about 160 TCR beta chains were annotated as cytomegalovirus-associated. The productive fraction for most TCR beta V segments was about 90% or about 30% in an earlier analysis.

The V end was cut by 5 bases, the J end by 3 bases, with 14 bases between. Germline V gene sequence: CDR1 LNHDA, CDR2 SQIVND (reference sequence). The CDR3 sequence is 14 residues long. The rearrangement uses TRBV19 and TRBJ2-7, with D possibly matching TRBD2 (5 bases). The sample taken for sequencing was PBMCs. This TCR derives from a woman aged 25 to 45 in good health and CMV-seropositive. The CDR3 region is CASSSPGKGYEQYF. In DNA, the CDR3 is TGTGCCAGTAGTTCCCCCGGGAAGGGCTACGAGCAGTACTTC. Complete variable domain (other parts from reference TRBV19 and TRBJ2-7): DGGITQSPKYLFRKEGQNVTLSCEQNLNHDAMYWYRQDPGQGLRLIYYSQIVNDFQKGDIAEGYSVSREKKESFPLTVTSAQKNPTAFYLCASSSPGKGYEQYFGPGTRLTVT.